This T cell receptor (beta chain) comes out of a study of read filtering for tumor transcriptome and immune sequencing. Turning to the study itself: Mean patient age was approximately 66 years, range about 45 to 85; 17 male, 11 to 15 female. Revised staging placed fewer than ten patients in R-ISS I, some 17 in II, 7 in III.

Overall study findings and caveats: Compared with RNA-seq, IR-seq gave much higher clonotype depth and reliability.

This clonotype was seen many times. Antigen specificity is unknown. The library was built from around 380 ng RNA with molecular barcoded adaptors for alpha/delta and beta/gamma chains. TCRdb re-called the reads through MiXCR, storing one row per CDR3 protein. The data show 60,000 to 80,000 distinct CDR3 sequences, around 14% seen once. The trim removed 0 bases at V and 5 bases at J, leaving 3 bases unmatched. Germline V gene data show CDR1 as MNHEY and CDR2 as SMNVEV (reference sequence). This CDR3 has 14 amino acids. The chain combines TRBV27 with TRBJ2-7; 8 bases are a match to TRBD1. This receptor was obtained from a donor aged 40 or over with multiple myeloma. Material: a population of CD138-negative cells sorted from bone marrow. The CDR3, as DNA: TGTGCCAGCAGTTTATCGCCAGGGGGCAACGAGCAGTACTTC. This gives the protein CASSLSPGGNEQYF.